The 23 T cell receptor beta chains below were found in one sample sequenced in a study of control samples from healthy donors and cancer patients. Libraries were prepared by immunoSEQ multiplex PCR; TCRdb keeps only in-frame clonotypes and omits some of them. This table has 100,000 to 150,000 clones, almost 95% appearing once. The specimen was PBMCs. These receptor sequences come from a man older than 75 with head and neck cancer.

The chain couples TRBV7-2 to TRBJ2-7; D is possibly TRBD1 (7 bases). Trimming took off 8 bases at V and 3 bases at J, with 11 bases between the two ends. CDR3 size: 12 residues. Germline CDR1 and CDR2: SGHTA and FQGNSA. CDR3 nucleotides: TGTGCCAGCGGAGGGACAGTCTACGAGCAGTACTTC. Translation: CASGGTVYEQYF.

This chain joins TRBV7-2 and TRBJ1-1; D uncertain. Germline V gene data show CDR1 as SGHTA and CDR2 as FQGNSA. This CDR3 region has 13 residues. V lost 5 bases and J 0 bases, leaving 7 bases between the germline ends. The DNA of the CDR3 is TGTGCCAGCAGCGCCCAGATGAACACTGAAGCTTTCTTT. It encodes CASSAQMNTEAFF.

The chain links TRBV5-4 to TRBJ1-2, with 10 bases that match TRBD1. CDR3 length equals 16 residues. In germline, CDR1 is SGHNT, CDR2 YYREEE (reference sequence). Trimming at V came to 3 bases and at J to 13 bases, leaving 18 bases not matched to a gene. For the CDR3, the DNA is TGTGCCAGCAGCTCCGTACCGGGACAGGGGATCGGTGGCCGCACCTTC. Translated: CASSSVPGQGIGGRTF.

CDR3: CAISDDRVEQPQHF. The CDR3 DNA follows: TGTGCCATCAGTGATGACAGGGTGGAACAGCCCCAGCATTTT. The chain employs TRBV10-3 and TRBJ1-5, with 7 bases aligning to TRBD1. The CDR3 is 14 residues long. CDR1 ENHRY and CDR2 SYGVKD come from the germline V gene. The J segment lost 7 bases and the V segment lost 3 bases, leaving 6 bases of the junction unmatched.

CDR3 loop: CASSKPGGTGSYGYTF. The CDR3, as DNA: TGTGCCAGCAGTAAACCAGGGGGGACAGGGAGTTATGGCTACACCTTC. V is TRBV25-1 and J is TRBJ1-2; 9 positions match TRBD1. The CDR3 spans 16 residues. J lost 5 bases, V lost 5 bases, and 12 bases had no gene match. The germline V gene has CDR1 MGHDK and CDR2 SYGVNS.

V is TRBV15 and J is TRBJ2-3; 9 positions match TRBD2. This CDR3 is built from 16 residues. Germline V CDR1 and CDR2: LNHNV, YYDKDF (reference sequence). Trimming at V came to 0 bases and at J to 5 bases, leaving 6 bases not matched to a gene. This CDR3 reads CATSREGGGALDTQYF. The DNA of the CDR3 is TGTGCCACCAGCAGAGAGGGCGGGGGGGCCCTAGATACGCAGTATTTT. The variable domain in full, with the rest retrieved from reference TRBV15 and TRBJ2-3, is DAMVIQNPRYQVTQFGKPVTLSCSQTLNHNVMYWYQQKSSQAPKLLFHYYDKDFNNEADTPDNFQSRRPNTSFCFLDIRSPGLGDTAMYLCATSREGGGALDTQYFGPGTRLTVL.

This chain links TRBV19 with TRBJ1-5; no clear D gene. V was pared by 5 bases and J by 0 bases, with 11 bases between. The CDR3 has 15 residues. Germline CDR1 and CDR2: LNHDA and SQIVND (reference sequence). This chain's CDR3 is CASSPSGYSNQPQHF. The CDR3 DNA sequence: TGTGCCAGTAGTCCTAGTGGTTATAGCAATCAGCCCCAGCATTTT.

The chain links TRBV7-2 to TRBJ1-3; D is uncertain. V was shortened by 5 bases and J by 4 bases, with 9 bases between the two germline ends. Looked up from germline, CDR1 is SGHTA and CDR2 is FQGNSA. The CDR3 has 13 amino acids. CDR3 sequence: CASSITRGNTIYF. DNA for the CDR3: TGTGCCAGCAGCATCACTAGGGGAAACACCATATATTTT.

The genes are TRBV5-1 and TRBJ2-5, with D perhaps TRBD1 (5 bases). The CDR3 contains 14 residues. The germline V and J ends were trimmed by 0 bases and 3 bases, with 9 bases remaining between them. The germline CDR1 and CDR2 sequences are SGHRS and YFSETQ. CDR3: CASSLGGREETQYF. The CDR3 nucleotides read TGCGCCAGCAGCTTGGGGGGCAGGGAAGAGACCCAGTACTTC.

The chain combines TRBV29-1 with TRBJ2-7; D tentatively reads TRBD1 or TRBD2 (6 bases each). V gave up 6 bases and J gave up 2 bases, with 20 bases separating them. This CDR3 has 15 residues. Germline lookup yields CDR1 SQVTM and CDR2 ANQGSEA. This CDR3 is CSVGAYGGRAYEQYF. The CDR3 DNA reads TGCAGCGTGGGGGCTTATGGGGGGCGGGCCTACGAGCAGTACTTC.

The chain has TRBV18 and TRBJ1-1, with D possibly being TRBD1 (5 bases). This CDR3 contains 13 residues. V lost 1 base and J lost 5, with 8 bases in between. Germline loops: CDR1 KGHSH, CDR2 LQKENI. The CDR3 bases are TGTGCCAGCTCACCACAGGGGTCGACTGAAGCTTTCTTT. It translates to CASSPQGSTEAFF.

V and J are TRBV10-3 and TRBJ1-6; possibly TRBD1 for D (6 bases). Germline CDR1 reads ENHRY; CDR2 reads SYGVKD. The CDR3 is made up of 18 amino acids. Between the trimmed V and J ends, which lost 0 bases and 8 bases, there was a span of 20 bases. The CDR3 spells CAISESRGSSATYSPLHF. The DNA for the CDR3 is TGTGCCATCAGTGAGTCGAGGGGGAGCTCTGCCACCTATTCACCCCTCCACTTT.

The chain is built from TRBV7-6 and TRBJ2-7; 7 bases fit TRBD2. The CDR3 is 16 amino acids. Per the germline V gene, CDR1 is SGHVS and CDR2 is FNYEAQ. V shed 0 bases and J 3 bases; nucleotides not matched to a gene: 8. CDR3 in amino acids: CASSLAQVSGDYEQYF. The CDR3 DNA sequence: TGTGCCAGCAGCTTAGCGCAGGTCAGCGGGGACTACGAGCAGTACTTC.

The chain has TRBV4-1 and TRBJ2-6; D uncertain. The CDR3 extends over 16 amino acids. CDR1 MGHRA and CDR2 YSYEKL come from the germline V gene. V shed 0 bases and J shed 4 bases, with 10 bases lying between them. For the CDR3, the DNA is TGCGCCAGCAGCCAAGATTTCCTAAACGGGGCCAACGTCCTGACTTTC. It encodes CASSQDFLNGANVLTF.

CDR3: CASSQGATGSGNTIYF. CDR3 coding DNA: TGTGCCAGCAGCCAAGGAGCGACAGGGTCTGGAAACACCATATATTTT. This chain links TRBV3-1 (or the pseudogene TRBV3-2) with TRBJ1-3; 7 bases match TRBD1. This CDR3 has 16 residues. The trim removed 1 base at V and 1 base at J, leaving 4 bases unmatched. Germline loops: CDR1 LGHDT, CDR2 YNNKEL (reference sequence).

The gene calls are TRBV19 and TRBJ2-5; D ambiguous. Between the trimmed V and J ends, which lost 5 bases and 0 bases, there was a span of 7 bases. Germline CDR1 and CDR2: LNHDA and SQIVND (reference sequence). The CDR3 runs 13 residues. CDR3 sequence reads: CASSAKYQETQYF. CDR3 in DNA: TGTGCCAGTAGTGCGAAGTACCAAGAGACCCAGTACTTC.

V usage is TRBV7-8 and J usage is TRBJ2-5; 12 bases match TRBD2. Trimming at V came to 1 base and at J to 5 bases, leaving 2 bases not matched to a gene. Germline V gene lookup returns CDR1 SGHVS and CDR2 FQNEAQ. The CDR3 spans 15 residues. CDR3 amino acids: CASSLGLAGVETQYF. The CDR3 nucleotides are TGTGCCAGCAGCTTAGGACTAGCGGGAGTGGAGACCCAGTACTTC. Filled out from reference TRBV7-8 and TRBJ2-5, the complete variable domain reads GAGVSQSPRYKVAKRGQDVALRCDPISGHVSLFWYQQALGQGPEFLTYFQNEAQLDKSGLPSDRFFAERPEGSVSTLKIQRTQQEDSAVYLCASSLGLAGVETQYFGPGTRLLVL.

V usage is TRBV4-3 and J usage is TRBJ2-7; maybe TRBD2 (6 bases). CDR3 size: 14 residues. The germline CDR1 and CDR2 sequences are LGHNA and YSLEER. Deletions cut 3 bases from V and 7 bases from J, with 16 bases between. The CDR3 bases are TGCGCCAGCAGCCAGGAGGCCTTAAGCGGGGAGCAGTACTTC. It codes for CASSQEALSGEQYF.

The table lists this clone with a count of one. This chain uses TRBV4-3 with TRBJ2-3, with a possible D match to TRBD1 (6 bases). CDR3 length: 17 residues. Germline assignment: CDR1 LGHNA and CDR2 YSLEER. V was shortened by 3 bases and J by 6 bases, with 22 bases between the two germline ends. CDR3: CASSQGDTGPRRDTQYF. CDR3 coding DNA: TGCGCCAGCAGCCAGGGGGACACCGGACCTCGTAGGGATACGCAGTATTTT.

This chain connects TRBV6-6 to TRBJ2-5; 9 bases map to TRBD2. V dropped 1 base and J dropped 2; count of bases not matched to a gene: 2. Germline CDR1 reads MNHNY; CDR2 reads SVGAGI (reference sequence). This CDR3 is built from 15 residues. The CDR3 region is CASSYFGLAQETQYF. The CDR3 DNA sequence: TGTGCCAGCAGTTACTTCGGACTAGCGCAAGAGACCCAGTACTTC.

The V gene is TRBV27, the J gene TRBJ1-4; 7 bases fit TRBD1. This CDR3 has 18 amino acids. CDR1 is MNHEY, CDR2 SMNVEV, per germline (reference sequence). The V segment lost 3 bases and the J segment 6 bases; nucleotides outside the gene matches: 16. The CDR3 DNA reads TGTGCCAGCAGTTTCTTAGGCACGGCCTTTGGGACAGATGAAAAACTGTTTTTT. Protein product: CASSFLGTAFGTDEKLFF.

This chain links TRBV24-1 with TRBJ2-1; TRBD2 matches 7 bases. This CDR3 has 14 amino acids. V shed 6 bases, J shed 2 bases, and the junction held 3 bases outside the gene matches. The germline V gene has CDR1 KGHDR and CDR2 SFDVKD. The CDR3 protein is CATSKAGAYNEQFF. DNA of the CDR3: TGTGCCACCAGTAAGGCGGGAGCCTACAATGAGCAGTTCTTC.

The V and J genes are TRBV6-6 and TRBJ1-2; D call uncertain. Germline lookup yields CDR1 MNHNY and CDR2 SVGAGI (reference sequence). The CDR3 is 14 amino acids. Trimming shortened V by 6 bases and J by 0 bases, and 11 bases separated the two germline ends. The CDR3 loop reads CASSPRDANYGYTF. Written as DNA, the CDR3 is TGTGCCAGCAGCCCCCGAGACGCTAACTATGGCTACACCTTC.